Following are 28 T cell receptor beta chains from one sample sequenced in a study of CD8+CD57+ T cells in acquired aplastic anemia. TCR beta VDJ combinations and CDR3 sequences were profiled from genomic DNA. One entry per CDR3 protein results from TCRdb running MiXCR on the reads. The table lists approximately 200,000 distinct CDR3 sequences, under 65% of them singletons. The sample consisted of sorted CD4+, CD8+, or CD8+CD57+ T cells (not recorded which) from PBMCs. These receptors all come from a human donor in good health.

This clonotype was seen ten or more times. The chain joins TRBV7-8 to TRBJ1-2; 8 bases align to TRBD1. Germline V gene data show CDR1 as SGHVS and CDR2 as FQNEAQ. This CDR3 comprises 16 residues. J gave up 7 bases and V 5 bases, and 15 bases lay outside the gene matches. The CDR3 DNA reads TGTGCCAGCAGCACAGACAGGGGTCCGGGCGGGTTTGGCTACACCTTC. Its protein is CASSTDRGPGGFGYTF.

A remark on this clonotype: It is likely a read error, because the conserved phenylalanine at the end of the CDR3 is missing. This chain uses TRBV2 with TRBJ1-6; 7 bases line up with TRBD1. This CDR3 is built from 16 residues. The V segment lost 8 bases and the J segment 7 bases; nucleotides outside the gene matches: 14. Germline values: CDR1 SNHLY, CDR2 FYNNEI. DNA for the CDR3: TGTGCCAGCCAAGGACAGGAATCATTCTACAATTCACCCCTCCACTTG. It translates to CASQGQESFYNSPLHL.

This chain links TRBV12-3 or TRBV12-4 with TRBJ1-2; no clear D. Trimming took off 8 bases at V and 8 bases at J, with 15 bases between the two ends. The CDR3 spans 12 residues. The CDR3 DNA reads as TGTGCCAGCGGAAGGTGGACGTACGGCTACACCTTC. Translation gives CASGRWTYGYTF.

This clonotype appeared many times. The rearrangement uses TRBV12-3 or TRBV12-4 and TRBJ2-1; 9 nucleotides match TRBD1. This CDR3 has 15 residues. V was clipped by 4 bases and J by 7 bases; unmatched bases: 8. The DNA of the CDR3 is TGTGCCAGCAGTTCCGGGACAGGGATACTAAATGAGCAGTTCTTC. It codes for CASSSGTGILNEQFF.

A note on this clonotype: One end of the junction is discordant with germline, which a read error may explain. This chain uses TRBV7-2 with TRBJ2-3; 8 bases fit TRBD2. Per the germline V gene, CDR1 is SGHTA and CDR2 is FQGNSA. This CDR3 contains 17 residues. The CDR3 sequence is CASSVAIAGKYTDTQYF. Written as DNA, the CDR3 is TGTGCCAGCAGCGTAGCTATAGCGGGAAAGTACACAGATACGCAGTATTTT.

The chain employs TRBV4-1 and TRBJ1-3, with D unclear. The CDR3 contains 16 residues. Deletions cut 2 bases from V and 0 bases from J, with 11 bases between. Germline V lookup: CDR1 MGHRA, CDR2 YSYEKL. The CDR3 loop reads CASSQLQQNSGNTIYF. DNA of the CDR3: TGCGCCAGCAGCCAACTACAGCAGAACTCTGGAAACACCATATATTTT.

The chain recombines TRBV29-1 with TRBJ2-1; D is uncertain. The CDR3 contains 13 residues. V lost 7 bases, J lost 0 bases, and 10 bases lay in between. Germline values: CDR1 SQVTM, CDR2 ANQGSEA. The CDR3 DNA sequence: TGCAGCGGACGCTCGAGCTCCTACAATGAGCAGTTCTTC. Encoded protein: CSGRSSSYNEQFF.

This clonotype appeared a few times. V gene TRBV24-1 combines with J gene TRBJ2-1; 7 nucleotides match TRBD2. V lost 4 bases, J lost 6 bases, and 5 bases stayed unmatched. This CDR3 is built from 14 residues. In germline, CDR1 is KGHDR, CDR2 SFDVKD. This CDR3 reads CATSDRWTSNEQFF. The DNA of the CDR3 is TGTGCCACCAGTGACCGATGGACTAGCAATGAGCAGTTCTTC.

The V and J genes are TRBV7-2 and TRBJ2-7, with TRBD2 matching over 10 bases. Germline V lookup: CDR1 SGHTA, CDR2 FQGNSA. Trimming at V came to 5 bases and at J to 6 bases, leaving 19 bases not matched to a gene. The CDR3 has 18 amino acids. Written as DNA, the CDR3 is TGTGCCAGCAGCCGCCGGAGGCTAGCGGGAGTAAGCAGTATCGAGCAGTACTTC. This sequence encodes CASSRRRLAGVSSIEQYF.

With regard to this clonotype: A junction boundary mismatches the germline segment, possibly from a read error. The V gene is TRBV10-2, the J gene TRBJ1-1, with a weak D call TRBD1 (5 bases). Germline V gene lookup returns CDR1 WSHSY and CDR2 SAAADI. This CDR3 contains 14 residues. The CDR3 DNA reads TGCGCCAGCAATCGCTTGGGGGAGAACACTGAAGCTTTCTTC. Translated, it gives CASNRLGENTEAFF.

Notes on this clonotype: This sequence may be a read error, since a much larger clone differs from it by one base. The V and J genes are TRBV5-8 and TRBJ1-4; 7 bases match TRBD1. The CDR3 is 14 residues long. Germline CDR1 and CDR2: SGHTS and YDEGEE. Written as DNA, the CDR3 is TGTGCCAGCAGGGCCGGGACAGCCTATGAAGAACTGTTTTTT. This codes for CASRAGTAYEELFF.

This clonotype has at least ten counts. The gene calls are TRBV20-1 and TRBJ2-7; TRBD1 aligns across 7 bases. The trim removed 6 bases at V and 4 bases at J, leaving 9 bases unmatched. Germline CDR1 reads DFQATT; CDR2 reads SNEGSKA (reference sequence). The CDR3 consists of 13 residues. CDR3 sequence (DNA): TGCAGTGCCGACCCAACAGGGGCTTACGAGCAGTACTTC. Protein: CSADPTGAYEQYF.

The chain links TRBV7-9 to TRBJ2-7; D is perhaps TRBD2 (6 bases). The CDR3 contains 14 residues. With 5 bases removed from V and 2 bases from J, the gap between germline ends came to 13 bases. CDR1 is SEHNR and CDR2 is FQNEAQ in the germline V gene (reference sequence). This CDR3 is CASSLIGSTYEQYF. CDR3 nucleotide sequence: TGTGCCAGCAGCCTTATCGGGAGCACCTACGAGCAGTACTTC. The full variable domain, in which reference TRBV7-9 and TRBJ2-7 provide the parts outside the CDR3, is DTGVSQNPRHKITKRGQNVTFRCDPISEHNRLYWYRQTLGQGPEFLTYFQNEAQLEKSRLLSDRFSAERPKGSFSTLEIQRTEQGDSAMYLCASSLIGSTYEQYFGPGTRLTVT.

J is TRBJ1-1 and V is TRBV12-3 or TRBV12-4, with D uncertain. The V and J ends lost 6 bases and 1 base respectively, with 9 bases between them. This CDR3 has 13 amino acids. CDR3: CASSQTQNTEAFF. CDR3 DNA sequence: TGTGCCAGCAGCCAAACACAGAACACTGAAGCTTTCTTT.

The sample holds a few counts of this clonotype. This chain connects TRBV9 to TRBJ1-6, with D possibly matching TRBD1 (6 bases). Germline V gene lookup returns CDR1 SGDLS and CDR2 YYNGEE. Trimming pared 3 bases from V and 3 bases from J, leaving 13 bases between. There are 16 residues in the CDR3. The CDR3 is CASSADGQHYNSPLHF. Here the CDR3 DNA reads TGTGCCAGCAGCGCGGACGGACAGCACTATAATTCACCCCTCCACTTT.

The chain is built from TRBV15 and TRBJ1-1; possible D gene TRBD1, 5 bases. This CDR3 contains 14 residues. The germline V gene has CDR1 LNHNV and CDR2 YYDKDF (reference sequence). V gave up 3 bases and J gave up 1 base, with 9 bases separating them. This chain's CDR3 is CATSRGDANTEAFF. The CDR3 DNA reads TGTGCCACCAGCAGGGGGGATGCGAACACTGAAGCTTTCTTT.

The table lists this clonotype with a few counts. The CDR3: CASSQDYRAGATNEKLFF. The CDR3 DNA is TGTGCCAGCAGCCAAGATTACAGGGCCGGCGCAACTAATGAAAAACTGTTTTTT. V usage is TRBV14 and J usage is TRBJ1-4; D is perhaps TRBD1 (6 bases). This CDR3 is 18 amino acids long. V dropped 0 bases and J dropped 0 bases, with 14 bases sitting between them. Germline CDR1 is SGHDN and CDR2 is FVKESK.

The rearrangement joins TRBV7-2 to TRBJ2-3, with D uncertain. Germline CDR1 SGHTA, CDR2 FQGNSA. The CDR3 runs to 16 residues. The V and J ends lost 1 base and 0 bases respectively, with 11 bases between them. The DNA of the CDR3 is TGTGCCAGCAGCTTAGGCTGGTTCTCTAGCACAGATACGCAGTATTTT. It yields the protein CASSLGWFSSTDTQYF.

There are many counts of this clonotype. The CDR3 reads CASRALNTEAFF. The CDR3 DNA is TGCGCCAGCAGAGCCCTGAACACTGAAGCTTTCTTT. The rearrangement links TRBV10-2 to TRBJ1-1; D is uncertain. The V gene's germline CDR1 is WSHSY and CDR2 SAAADI. The germline V and J ends were trimmed by 6 bases and 0 bases, with 5 bases remaining between them. CDR3 size: 12 residues.

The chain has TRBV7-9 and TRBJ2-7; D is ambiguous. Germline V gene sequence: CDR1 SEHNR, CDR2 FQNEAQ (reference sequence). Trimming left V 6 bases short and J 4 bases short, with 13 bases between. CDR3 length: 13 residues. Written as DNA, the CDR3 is TGTGCCAGCAGTTATTCCCCCCGGTACGAGCAGTACTTC. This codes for CASSYSPRYEQYF.

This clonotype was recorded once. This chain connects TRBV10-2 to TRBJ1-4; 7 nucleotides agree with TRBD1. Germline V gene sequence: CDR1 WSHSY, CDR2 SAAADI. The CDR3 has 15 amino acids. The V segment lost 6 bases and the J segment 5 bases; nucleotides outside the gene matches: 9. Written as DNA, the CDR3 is TGCGCCAGCAGCCAAGGGGCAGGGGGGAATGAAAAACTGTTTTTT. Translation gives CASSQGAGGNEKLFF.

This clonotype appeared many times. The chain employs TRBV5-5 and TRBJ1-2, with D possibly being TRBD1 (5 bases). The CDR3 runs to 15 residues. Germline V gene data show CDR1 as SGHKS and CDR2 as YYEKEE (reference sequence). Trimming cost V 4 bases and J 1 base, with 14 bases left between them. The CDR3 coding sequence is TGTGCCAGCAGCCTGGGACTCCCGGTTAACTATGGCTACACCTTC. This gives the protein CASSLGLPVNYGYTF.

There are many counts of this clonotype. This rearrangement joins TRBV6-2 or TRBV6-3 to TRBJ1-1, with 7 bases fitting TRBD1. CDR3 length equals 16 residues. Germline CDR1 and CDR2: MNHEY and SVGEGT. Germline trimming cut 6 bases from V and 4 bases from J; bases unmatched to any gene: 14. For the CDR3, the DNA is TGTGCCAGCAGGCAAACGATGGCAGGGGGTAGCACTGAAGCTTTCTTT. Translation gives CASRQTMAGGSTEAFF.

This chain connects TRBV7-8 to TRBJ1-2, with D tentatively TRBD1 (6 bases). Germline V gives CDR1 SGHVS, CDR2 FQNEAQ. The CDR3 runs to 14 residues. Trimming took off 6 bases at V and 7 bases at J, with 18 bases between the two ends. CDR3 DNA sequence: TGTGCCAGCAGTTTCTCTATGCTGGGGGCTGGCTACACCTTC. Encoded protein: CASSFSMLGAGYTF.

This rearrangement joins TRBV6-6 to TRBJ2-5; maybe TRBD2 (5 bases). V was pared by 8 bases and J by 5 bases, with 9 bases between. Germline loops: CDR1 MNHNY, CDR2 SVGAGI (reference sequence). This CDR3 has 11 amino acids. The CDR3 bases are TGTGCCAGCTGGGGAGTCGAGACCCAGTACTTC. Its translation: CASWGVETQYF.

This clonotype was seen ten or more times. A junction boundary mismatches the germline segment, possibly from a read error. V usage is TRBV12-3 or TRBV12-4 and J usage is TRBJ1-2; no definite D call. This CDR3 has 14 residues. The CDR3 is CASTLMTPDYGYTF. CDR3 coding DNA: TGTGCCAGCACTTTAATGACCCCGGACTATGGCTACACCTTC.

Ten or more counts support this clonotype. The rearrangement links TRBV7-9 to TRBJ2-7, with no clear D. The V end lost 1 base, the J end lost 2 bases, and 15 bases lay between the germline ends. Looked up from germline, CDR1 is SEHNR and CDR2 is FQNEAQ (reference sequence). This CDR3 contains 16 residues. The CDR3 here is CASSLGFSGPTYEQYF. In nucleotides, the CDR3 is TGTGCCAGCAGCTTAGGTTTTTCAGGACCTACCTACGAGCAGTACTTC.

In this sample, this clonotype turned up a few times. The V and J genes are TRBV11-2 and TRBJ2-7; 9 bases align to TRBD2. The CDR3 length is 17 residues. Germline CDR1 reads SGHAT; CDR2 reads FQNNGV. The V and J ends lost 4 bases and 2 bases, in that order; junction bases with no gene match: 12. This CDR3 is CASSSSGGSGRTYEQYF. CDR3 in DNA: TGTGCCAGCAGCTCATCTGGGGGTAGCGGGAGAACCTACGAGCAGTACTTC.